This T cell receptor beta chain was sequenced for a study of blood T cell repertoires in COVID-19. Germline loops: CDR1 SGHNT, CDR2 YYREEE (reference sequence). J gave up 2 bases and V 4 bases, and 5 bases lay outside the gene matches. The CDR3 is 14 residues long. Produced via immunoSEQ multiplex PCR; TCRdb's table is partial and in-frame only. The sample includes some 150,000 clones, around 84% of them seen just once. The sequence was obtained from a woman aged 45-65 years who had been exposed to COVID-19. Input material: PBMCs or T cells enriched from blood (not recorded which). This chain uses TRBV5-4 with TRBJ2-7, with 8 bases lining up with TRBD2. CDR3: CASSQSGSTYEQYF. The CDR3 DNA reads TGTGCCAGCAGCCAGAGCGGGAGTACCTACGAGCAGTACTTC.